This T cell receptor (beta chain) was sequenced in a study of cytomegalovirus exposure and HLA in healthy donors. Findings of the study overall: The authors later linked a missense DCLRE1C variant to TCR beta V- and J-gene trimming.

Donors consisted of healthy bone marrow donors. In regard to this clone: Its antigen is unidentified.

The study ran its PCR with 60 Vbeta and 13 Jbeta primers. The protocol was immunoSEQ multiplex PCR, while the TCRdb copy is restricted to in-frame clones and leaves out a portion. The top ten hold around 2% of the sample, which has under 200,000 clones, around three quarters seen once. This CDR3 has 13 residues. Trimming took off 10 bases at V and 0 bases at J, with 12 bases between the two ends. Germline V gives CDR1 MNHNY, CDR2 SVGAGI (reference sequence). This chain connects TRBV6-6 to TRBJ1-2, with D hard to call. The source is a middle-aged man in good health and CMV-seropositive. The sequenced sample consisted of PBMCs. CDR3 sequence reads: CANARNPNYGYTF. Written as DNA, the CDR3 is TGTGCCAACGCGCGGAACCCTAACTATGGCTACACCTTC.